The source of this T cell receptor (beta chain) is a study of T cell responses to AZD1222 COVID-19 vaccine (dated by TCRdb to about 2021). For the wider study: Because spike-specific TCR depth and breadth did not differ between the two schedules, AZD1222 recipients who got a second dose at roughly 4 weeks were pooled with those who got a second dose at roughly 12 weeks. Trial participants were enrolled into age subgroups of 18-55, 56-69 and 70-plus years, which contained about 150, 27 and 61 TCR-sequenced participants, respectively. TCR sequencing covered some 250 trial participants: around 210 given two doses of AZD1222 and about 26 given two doses of MenACWY control vaccine. Study-level results and caveats: Participants were mostly white British, with more females than males. The authors suggested clonal diversity may have been underestimated. After two AZD1222 doses, both the breadth and the depth of spike-specific TCRs were significantly higher than at day 0 and than in MenACWY recipients. Because no samples from the day 14 peak response were available, repertoires could be characterized only after the peak T cell response. Conclusions about previously exposed vaccinees are limited, since just six AZD1222 recipients were seropositive for SARS-CoV-2 at baseline. Reportedly, almost half of the unique spike-specific TCRs recognized epitopes lying outside the regions that are mutated in the B.1.351 and B.1.1.7 variants. In the small 56-69-year group, the increase in depth fell short of significance, most likely because of low power. The vaccine-associated CD4 TCRs covered the entire spike protein, and the dominant responses fell in regions 160-218 and 743-854.

A note on this clone: Its antigen is still unknown. No base quality information exists; no much larger clone differs at one position.

CDR1 and CDR2, per the germline V gene, are MDHEN and SYDVKM. From the cysteine through the phenylalanine, the CDR3 covers 16 amino acids. Solely the CDR3 DNA is kept, with 48 bases framed from the first base. Between the V and J ends, shortened by 8 bases and 0 bases respectively, the junction contains 17 bases. The CDR3 regions of human TCRbeta chains were analyzed by immunosequencing. Concerning the study's data processing: Repertoire TCRs were matched against a reference library of SARS-CoV-2-specific TCRs generated with the MIRA antigen-specificity platform. Breadth meant the fraction of unique TCRs that were SARS-CoV-2-associated, whereas depth meant the fraction of total T cells that were SARS-CoV-2-associated. Each spike-specific TCR was assigned to its reactive spike region and to a CD4 or CD8 class using the MIRA data. Log10-transformed breadth and depth values were compared by one-way ANOVA with Sidak's multiple comparisons tests. TCRdb stores this immuneACCESS table with in-frame sequences only. Part of the clones is absent; in the studies checked, under half of the shortfall reflects unresolved V genes, and no reason is known for the rest. V and J calls and clone size are as listed in that table; D and trimming were resolved from the DNA. Recorded for this sample are fewer than 150,000 clones; roughly 93% of them occurred a single time. The ten largest clonotypes hold under 3.5% of the sample.

What this sample's time point label stands for: baseline before first vaccination. Vaccinee samples were obtained from the UK trials COV001 and COV002, which included a single-blind randomized controlled phase 2/3 trial of AZD1222 (ChAdOx1 nCoV-19) in healthy adults. For TCRbeta chain sequencing, PBMC samples from trial participants were taken at day 0 and at day 28 after the second dose. The chain employs TRBV28 and TRBJ1-3; TRBD1 is perhaps the D gene, given 6 matching bases. The sample here was peripheral blood, taken on day 0 of AZD1222 vaccination. The source is an adult in good health. The nucleotides read TGTGCCAGCGGGACGGTGGGGGCTAACTCTGGAAACACCATATATTTT. This is translated as CASGTVGANSGNTIYF.